Shown below are 14 T cell receptor beta chains from a single sample sequenced in a study of shared clonotypes between healthy human individuals. TCRdb's copy holds only in-frame clones and misses some; the assay was immunoSEQ multiplex PCR. The sample carries about 2 million clones, roughly 95% recorded once. Input material: naive CD4+ T cells sorted from blood. Subset defined: CD45RA+ positively selected. The receptors stem from a man aged 18 to 35 in good health.

As regards this clone: A much larger clone is a single base away; this may be a read error. Other DNA sequences in this specimen translate into the identical CDR3. V and J are TRBV15 and TRBJ1-2, with D possibly being TRBD1 (6 bases). V lost 7 bases and J lost 7, with 28 bases in between. The germline CDR1 and CDR2 sequences are LNHNV and YYDKDF (reference sequence). The CDR3 covers 17 residues. The CDR3, as DNA: TGTGCCACCACGGAGCAGGGGAGAGATTACCAAGGCAGTGGCTACACCTTC. Protein sequence: CATTEQGRDYQGSGYTF.

V and J are TRBV5-6 and TRBJ2-7, with a tentative D call TRBD2 (6 bases). This CDR3 spans 15 amino acids. The germline CDR1 and CDR2 sequences are SGHDT and YYEEEE. The V gene lost 4 bases and the J gene lost 3 bases, with 17 bases spanning the gap. The CDR3 protein is CASSPPGRKIYEQYF. The CDR3 DNA reads TGTGCCAGCAGCCCCCCGGGGAGGAAAATCTACGAGCAGTACTTC.

The chain employs TRBV7-9 and TRBJ1-1; 10 positions match TRBD1. CDR1 and CDR2 from the germline V gene are SEHNR and FQNEAQ (reference sequence). V was clipped by 5 bases and J by 6 bases; unmatched bases: 9. CDR3 size: 15 residues. Written as DNA, the CDR3 is TGTGCCAGCAGCCCCCCGACAGGGGGCCCCCCTGAAGCTTTCTTT. Translation gives CASSPPTGGPPEAFF.

V gene TRBV28 combines with J gene TRBJ1-5; D is unclear. V lost 6 bases and J lost 0, with 15 bases in between. This CDR3 is built from 16 residues. From germline, CDR1 is MDHEN and CDR2 SYDVKM. CDR3 sequence: CASRAYEGNSNQPQHF. The CDR3 bases are TGTGCCAGCAGGGCCTACGAGGGAAATAGCAATCAGCCCCAGCATTTT.

In this sample, this clone turned up once. This chain uses TRBV11-2 with TRBJ1-5; 9 bases are shared with TRBD1. The CDR3 has 14 amino acids. The germline V gene has CDR1 SGHAT and CDR2 FQNNGV. With 3 bases clipped from V and 5 bases from J, the junction kept 2 bases outside the gene matches. Here the CDR3 reads CASSLTGGHQPQHF. Written as DNA, the CDR3 is TGTGCCAGCAGCTTGACAGGGGGGCATCAGCCCCAGCATTTT.

The rearrangement links TRBV11-2 to TRBJ2-2; 7 nucleotides align to TRBD1. Germline V CDR1 and CDR2: SGHAT, FQNNGV. Trimming cost V 3 bases and J 4 bases; bases outside gene matches: 5. The CDR3 is 15 amino acids. CDR3 nucleotide sequence: TGTGCCAGCAGCTTCGACAGGGCCAGCACCGGGGAGCTGTTTTTT. The encoded protein is CASSFDRASTGELFF.

The V call is TRBV18, the J call TRBJ1-2, with TRBD1 matching 11 bases. Per germline, CDR1 KGHSH and CDR2 LQKENI. The CDR3 sequence is 15 residues long. Trimming cost V 3 bases and J 7 bases; bases outside gene matches: 7. CDR3 DNA sequence: TGTGCCAGCTCACCTCCCGGGACAGGGGGTCCTGGCTACACCTTC. Encoded protein: CASSPPGTGGPGYTF.

Worth noting for this clone: Other DNA sequences from this sample encode an identical CDR3 as well. The chain couples TRBV30 to TRBJ2-1; D is perhaps TRBD1 or TRBD2 (5 bases each). V was pared by 1 base and J by 2 bases, with 9 bases between. Germline values: CDR1 GTSNPN, CDR2 SVGIG (reference sequence). The length of the CDR3 is 14 residues. The CDR3 DNA sequence: TGTGCCTGGAGTGGGGGGAGAGCCTACAATGAGCAGTTCTTC. It is translated as CAWSGGRAYNEQFF.

This rearrangement joins TRBV6-6 to TRBJ1-4, with TRBD1 matching over 7 bases. Germline CDR1 is MNHNY and CDR2 is SVGAGI (reference sequence). Germline trimming cut 8 bases from V and 7 bases from J; bases unmatched to any gene: 7. CDR3 length equals 13 residues. The CDR3 DNA is TGTGCCAGCTGCCGAGGGGGCGGTGAAAAACTGTTTTTT. It codes for CASCRGGGEKLFF.

The rearrangement links TRBV19 to TRBJ1-5; D may be TRBD1 (5 bases). V gave up 3 bases and J gave up 2 bases, with 11 bases separating them. The CDR3 loop spans 15 amino acids. Germline V gene data show CDR1 as LNHDA and CDR2 as SQIVND (reference sequence). In DNA, the CDR3 is TGTGCCAGTAGTATCCCGGGGGTGGGCAATCAGCCCCAGCATTTT. Amino acid sequence: CASSIPGVGNQPQHF.

This sequence joins TRBV21-1 and TRBJ2-3; the D call TRBD2 from the table was never checked on the DNA. TRBV21-1 is an annotated pseudogene. The CDR3 runs 14 residues. The CDR3 region is CASHCQRGTDTQYF. The CDR3 coding sequence is TGTGCCAGCCATTGCCAGCGGGGCACAGATACGCAGTATTTT.

The J gene is TRBJ2-7, the V gene TRBV27; the D gene is possibly TRBD1 (5 bases). Germline CDR1 and CDR2: MNHEY and SMNVEV (reference sequence). There are 15 residues in the CDR3. Between the trimmed V and J ends, which lost 5 bases and 0 bases, there was a span of 14 bases. CDR3 sequence (DNA): TGTGCCAGCAGTCCTCAACCCGACAGCTCCTACGAGCAGTACTTC. Residues: CASSPQPDSSYEQYF.

This clone came up a few times. The chain has TRBV19 and TRBJ1-4, with D possibly being TRBD1 (6 bases). The CDR3 is 14 amino acids. Germline CDR1 LNHDA, CDR2 SQIVND (reference sequence). The V and J ends lost 6 bases and 6 bases respectively, with 14 bases between them. CDR3 nucleotide sequence: TGTGCCAGTAGACTCACAGGGTTAGATGAAAAACTGTTTTTT. Amino acids: CASRLTGLDEKLFF.

This sequence joins TRBV30 and TRBJ2-7; 9 bases fit TRBD1. CDR3 size: 13 residues. V shed 5 bases, J shed 3 bases, and the junction held 5 bases outside the gene matches. The V gene's germline CDR1 is GTSNPN and CDR2 SVGIG (reference sequence). CDR3 sequence reads: CAWGQGRDYEQYF. CDR3 nucleotides: TGTGCCTGGGGACAGGGGAGAGACTACGAGCAGTACTTC.